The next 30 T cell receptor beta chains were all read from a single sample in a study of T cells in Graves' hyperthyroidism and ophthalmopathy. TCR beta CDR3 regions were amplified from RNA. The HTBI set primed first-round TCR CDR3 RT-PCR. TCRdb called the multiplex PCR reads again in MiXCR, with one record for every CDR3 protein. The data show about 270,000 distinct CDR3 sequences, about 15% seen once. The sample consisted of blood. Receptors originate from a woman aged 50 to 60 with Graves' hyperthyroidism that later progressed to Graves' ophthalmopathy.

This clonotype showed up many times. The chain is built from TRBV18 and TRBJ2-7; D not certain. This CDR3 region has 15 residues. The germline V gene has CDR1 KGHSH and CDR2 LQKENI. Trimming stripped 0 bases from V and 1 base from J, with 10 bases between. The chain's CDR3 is CASSPPGYRSYEQYF. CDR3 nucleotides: TGTGCCAGCTCACCACCGGGGTATAGGTCCTACGAGCAGTACTTC.

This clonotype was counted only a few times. The CDR3 sequence is CASRAPGQGIGQPQHF. The CDR3 region has the DNA TGTGCCAGCAGAGCGCCGGGACAGGGTATCGGTCAGCCCCAGCATTTT. The chain has TRBV6-1 and TRBJ1-5; TRBD1 aligns across 9 bases. The CDR3 loop spans 16 amino acids. The J segment lost 6 bases and the V segment lost 6 bases, leaving 12 bases of the junction unmatched. The germline gives CDR1 MNHNS, CDR2 SASEGT.

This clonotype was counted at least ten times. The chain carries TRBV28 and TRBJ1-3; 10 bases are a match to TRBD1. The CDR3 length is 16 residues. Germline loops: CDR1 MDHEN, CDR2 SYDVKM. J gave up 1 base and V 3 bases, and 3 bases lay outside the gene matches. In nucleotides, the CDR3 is TGTGCCAGCAGTTTGACAGGGGGCTGGTCTGGAAACACCATATATTTT. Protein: CASSLTGGWSGNTIYF.

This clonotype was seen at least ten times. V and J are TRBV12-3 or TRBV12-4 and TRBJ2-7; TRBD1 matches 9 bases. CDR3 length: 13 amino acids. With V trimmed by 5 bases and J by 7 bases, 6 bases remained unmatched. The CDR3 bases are TGTGCCAGCAGTGAACAGGGGGCGCGGGAGCAGTACTTC. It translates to CASSEQGAREQYF.

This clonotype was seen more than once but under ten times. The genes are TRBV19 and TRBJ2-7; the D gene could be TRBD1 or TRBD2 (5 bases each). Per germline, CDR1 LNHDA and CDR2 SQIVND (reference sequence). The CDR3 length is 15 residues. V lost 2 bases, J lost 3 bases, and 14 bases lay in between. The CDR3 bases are TGTGCCAGTAGTATAAAAGGGGACGGCTACTACGAGCAGTACTTC. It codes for CASSIKGDGYYEQYF.

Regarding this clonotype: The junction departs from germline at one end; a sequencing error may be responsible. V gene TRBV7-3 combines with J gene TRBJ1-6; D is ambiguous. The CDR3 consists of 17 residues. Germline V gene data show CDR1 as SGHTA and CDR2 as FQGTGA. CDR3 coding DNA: TGTGCCGGCAGCTTAGCGCGGGCCTCCTCCTATAATTCACCCCTCCACTTT. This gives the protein CAGSLARASSYNSPLHF.

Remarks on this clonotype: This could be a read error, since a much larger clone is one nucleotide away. The CDR3 DNA sequence: TGTGCCAGCGGCCTGGGGGGGAGCAATCAGCCCCAGCATTTT. Protein sequence: CASGLGGSNQPQHF. The rearrangement joins TRBV27 to TRBJ1-5; possibly TRBD1 for D (5 bases). The CDR3 has 14 residues. Trimming removed 8 bases at V and 1 base at J, with 12 bases between. The germline V gene encodes CDR1 MNHEY and CDR2 SMNVEV (reference sequence).

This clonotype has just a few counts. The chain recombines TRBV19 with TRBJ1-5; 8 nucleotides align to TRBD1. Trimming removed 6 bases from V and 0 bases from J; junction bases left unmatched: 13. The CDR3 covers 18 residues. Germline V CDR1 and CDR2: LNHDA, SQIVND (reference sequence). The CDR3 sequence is CASRPGTGHPYSNQPQHF. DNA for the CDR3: TGTGCCAGTAGACCCGGGACAGGACACCCCTATAGCAATCAGCCCCAGCATTTT.

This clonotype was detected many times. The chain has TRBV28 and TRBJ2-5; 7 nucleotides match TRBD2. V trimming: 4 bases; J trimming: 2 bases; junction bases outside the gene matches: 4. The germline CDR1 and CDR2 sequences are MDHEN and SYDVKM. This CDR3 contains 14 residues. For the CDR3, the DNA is TGTGCCAGCAGTTATCGGGGAGGGCAAGAGACCCAGTACTTC. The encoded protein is CASSYRGGQETQYF. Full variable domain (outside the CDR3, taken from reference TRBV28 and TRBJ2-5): DVKVTQSSRYLVKRTGEKVFLECVQDMDHENMFWYRQDPGLGLRLIYFSYDVKMKEKGDIPEGYSVSREKKERFSLILESASTNQTSMYLCASSYRGGQETQYFGPGTRLLVL.

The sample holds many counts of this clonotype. This CDR3 reads CASSRHRGASNQPQHF. CDR3 bases: TGTGCCAGCAGTCGCCATAGGGGGGCAAGCAATCAGCCCCAGCATTTT. V usage is TRBV28 and J usage is TRBJ1-5; D perhaps matches TRBD1 (6 bases). This CDR3 contains 16 residues. CDR1 and CDR2 (germline): MDHEN, SYDVKM. V lost 5 bases and J lost 1, with 15 bases in between.

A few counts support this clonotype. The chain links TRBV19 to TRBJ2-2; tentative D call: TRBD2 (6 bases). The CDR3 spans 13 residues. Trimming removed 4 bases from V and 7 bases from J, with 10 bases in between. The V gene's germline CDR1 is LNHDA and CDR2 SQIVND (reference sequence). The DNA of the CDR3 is TGTGCCAGTAGTACGGGAGTAGGCGGGGAGCTGTTTTTT. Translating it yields CASSTGVGGELFF.

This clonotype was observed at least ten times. The CDR3 is CASSFTQGIVNTEAFF. CDR3 DNA: TGCGCCAGCAGTTTTACCCAGGGGATTGTTAACACTGAAGCTTTCTTT. The V and J genes are TRBV5-1 and TRBJ1-1; TRBD1 might be the D (6 bases). CDR1 and CDR2 from the germline V gene are SGHRS and YFSETQ. The CDR3 extends over 16 amino acids. Trimming removed 5 bases from V and 2 bases from J, with 19 bases in between. Full variable domain (remainder filled in from reference TRBV5-1 and TRBJ1-1): KAGVTQTPRYLIKTRGQQVTLSCSPISGHRSVSWYQQTPGQGLQFLFEYFSETQRNKGNFPGRFSGRQFSNSRSEMNVSTLELGDSALYLCASSFTQGIVNTEAFFGQGTRLTVV.

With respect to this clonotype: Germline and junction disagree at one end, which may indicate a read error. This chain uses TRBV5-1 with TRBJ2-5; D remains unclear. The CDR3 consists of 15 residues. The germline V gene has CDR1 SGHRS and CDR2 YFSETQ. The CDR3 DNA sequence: TGCGCCAGCAGCCTCGGAGTGGGTTGGCAAGAGGCCCAGTACTTC. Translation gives CASSLGVGWQEAQYF.

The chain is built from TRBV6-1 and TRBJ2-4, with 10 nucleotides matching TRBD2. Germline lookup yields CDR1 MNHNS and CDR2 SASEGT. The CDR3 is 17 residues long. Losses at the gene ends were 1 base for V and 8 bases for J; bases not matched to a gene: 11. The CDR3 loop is CASSEETALAGVHIQYF. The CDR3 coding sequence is TGTGCCAGCAGTGAAGAGACGGCTCTAGCGGGAGTCCACATTCAGTACTTC.

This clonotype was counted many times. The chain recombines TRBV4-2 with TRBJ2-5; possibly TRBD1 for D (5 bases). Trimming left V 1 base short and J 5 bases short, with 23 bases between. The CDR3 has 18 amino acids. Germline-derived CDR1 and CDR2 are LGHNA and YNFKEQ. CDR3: CASSQAAMGPVAGETQYF. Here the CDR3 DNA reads TGTGCCAGCAGCCAAGCGGCAATGGGGCCCGTCGCCGGGGAGACCCAGTACTTC.

The CDR3 coding sequence is TGTGCCAGCAGCTTTCGGGGAGGCTACACCTTC. Amino acids: CASSFRGGYTF. The V gene is TRBV5-6, the J gene TRBJ1-2; D gene uncertain. This CDR3 contains 11 residues. Per germline, CDR1 SGHDT and CDR2 YYEEEE. Trimming removed 2 bases at V and 8 bases at J, with 7 bases between.

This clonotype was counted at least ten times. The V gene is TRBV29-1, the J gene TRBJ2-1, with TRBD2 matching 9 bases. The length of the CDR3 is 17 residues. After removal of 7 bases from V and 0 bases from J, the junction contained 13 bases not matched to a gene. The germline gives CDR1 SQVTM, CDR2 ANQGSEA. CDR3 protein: CSARVTGLANSYNEQFF. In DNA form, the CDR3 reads TGCAGCGCCCGGGTTACTGGACTAGCGAACTCCTACAATGAGCAGTTCTTC.

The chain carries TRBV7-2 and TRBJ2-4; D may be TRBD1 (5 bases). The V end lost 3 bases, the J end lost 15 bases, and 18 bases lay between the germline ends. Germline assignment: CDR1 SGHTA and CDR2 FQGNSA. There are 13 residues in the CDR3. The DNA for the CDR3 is TGTGCCAGCAGCTTTTGGCCGGACAATGGGCCGTACTTC. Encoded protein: CASSFWPDNGPYF.

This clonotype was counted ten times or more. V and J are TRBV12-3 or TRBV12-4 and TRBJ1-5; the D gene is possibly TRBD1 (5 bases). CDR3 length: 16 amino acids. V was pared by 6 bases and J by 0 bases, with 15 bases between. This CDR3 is CASSNSGGYSNQPQHF. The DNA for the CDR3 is TGTGCCAGCAGCAATTCCGGGGGTTATAGCAATCAGCCCCAGCATTTT.

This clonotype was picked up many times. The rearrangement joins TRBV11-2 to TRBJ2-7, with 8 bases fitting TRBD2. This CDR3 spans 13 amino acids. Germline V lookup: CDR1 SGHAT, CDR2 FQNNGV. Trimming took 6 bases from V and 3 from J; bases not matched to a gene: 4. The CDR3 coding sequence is TGTGCCAGCAGGGTAGCGGGATTCTACGAGCAGTACTTC. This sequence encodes CASRVAGFYEQYF.

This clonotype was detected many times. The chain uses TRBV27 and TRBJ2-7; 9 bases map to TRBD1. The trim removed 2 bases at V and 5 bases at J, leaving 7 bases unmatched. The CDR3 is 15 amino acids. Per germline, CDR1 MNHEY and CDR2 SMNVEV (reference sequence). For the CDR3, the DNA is TGTGCCAGCAGTTTAGGGGGGACAGGGCTCAACGAGCAGTACTTC. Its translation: CASSLGGTGLNEQYF.

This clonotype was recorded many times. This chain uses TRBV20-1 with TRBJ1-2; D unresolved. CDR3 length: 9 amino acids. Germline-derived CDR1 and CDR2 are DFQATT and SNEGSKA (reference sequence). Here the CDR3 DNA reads TGCGCGCCGGGCACGCGATACACCTTC. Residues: CAPGTRYTF.

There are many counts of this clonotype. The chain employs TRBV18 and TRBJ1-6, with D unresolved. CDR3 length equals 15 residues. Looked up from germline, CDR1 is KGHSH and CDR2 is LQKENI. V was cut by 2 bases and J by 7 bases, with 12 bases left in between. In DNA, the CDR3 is TGTGCCAGCTCACCAGCCGGGCCAGCCAATTCACCCCTCCACTTT. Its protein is CASSPAGPANSPLHF.

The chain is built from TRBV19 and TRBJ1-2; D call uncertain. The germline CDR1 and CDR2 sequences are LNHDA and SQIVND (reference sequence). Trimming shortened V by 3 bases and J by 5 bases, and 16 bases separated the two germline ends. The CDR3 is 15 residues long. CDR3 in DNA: TGTGCCAGTAGTATTTCCCCGGGCAGTGGGTATGGCTACACCTTC. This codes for CASSISPGSGYGYTF. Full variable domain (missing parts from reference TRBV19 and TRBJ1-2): DGGITQSPKYLFRKEGQNVTLSCEQNLNHDAMYWYRQDPGQGLRLIYYSQIVNDFQKGDIAEGYSVSREKKESFPLTVTSAQKNPTAFYLCASSISPGSGYGYTFGSGTRLTVV.

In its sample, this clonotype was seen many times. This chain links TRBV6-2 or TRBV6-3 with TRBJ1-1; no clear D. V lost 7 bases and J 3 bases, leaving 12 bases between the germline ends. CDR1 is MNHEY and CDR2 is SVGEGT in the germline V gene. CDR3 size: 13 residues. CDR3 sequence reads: CASTLWGDTEAFF. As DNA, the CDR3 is TGTGCCAGCACACTATGGGGAGACACTGAAGCTTTCTTT.

The CDR3 coding sequence is TGTGCCAGCAGTGAAATAGGGCCGGAAGAGCAGTACTTC. Translating it yields CASSEIGPEEQYF. The chain is built from TRBV2 and TRBJ2-7, with no clear D. The CDR3 spans 13 residues. Trimming cost V 2 bases and J 7 bases, with 12 bases left between them. Per germline, CDR1 SNHLY and CDR2 FYNNEI. Full variable domain (rest looked up from reference TRBV2 and TRBJ2-7): EPEVTQTPSHQVTQMGQEVILRCVPISNHLYFYWYRQILGQKVEFLVSFYNNEISEKSEIFDDQFSVERPDGSNFTLKIRSTKLEDSAMYFCASSEIGPEEQYFGPGTRLTVT.

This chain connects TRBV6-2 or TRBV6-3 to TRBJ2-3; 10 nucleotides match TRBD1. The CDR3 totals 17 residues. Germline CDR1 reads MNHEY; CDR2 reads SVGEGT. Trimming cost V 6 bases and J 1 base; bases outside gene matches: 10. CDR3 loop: CASSPPPGTGGTDTQYF. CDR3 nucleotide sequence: TGTGCCAGCAGCCCCCCGCCCGGGACAGGGGGCACAGATACGCAGTATTTT.

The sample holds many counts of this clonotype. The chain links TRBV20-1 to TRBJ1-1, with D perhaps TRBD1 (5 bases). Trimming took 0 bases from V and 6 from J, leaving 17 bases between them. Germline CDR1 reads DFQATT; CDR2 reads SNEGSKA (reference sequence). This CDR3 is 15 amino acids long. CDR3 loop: CSARDIRGEGPEAFF. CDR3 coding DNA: TGCAGTGCTAGAGATATCCGAGGGGAGGGCCCTGAAGCTTTCTTT.

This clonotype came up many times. The CDR3 nucleotides read TGTGCCAGCAGCCCTCGAGGGGCCAGCCCCCTCAATGAGCAGTTCTTC. Amino acids: CASSPRGASPLNEQFF. The chain links TRBV7-9 to TRBJ2-1; D tentatively reads TRBD1 or TRBD2 (5 bases each). V was clipped by 5 bases and J by 6 bases, with 20 bases between them. Germline assignment: CDR1 SEHNR and CDR2 FQNEAQ (reference sequence). The length of the CDR3 is 16 residues.

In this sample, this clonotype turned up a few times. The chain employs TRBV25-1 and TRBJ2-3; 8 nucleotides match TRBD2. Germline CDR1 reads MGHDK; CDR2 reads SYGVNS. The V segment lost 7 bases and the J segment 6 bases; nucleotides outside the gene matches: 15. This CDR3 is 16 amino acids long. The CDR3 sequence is CASTPIRSGSGDTQYF. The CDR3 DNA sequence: TGTGCCAGCACCCCTATTCGGAGCGGGAGTGGTGATACGCAGTATTTT.